This T cell receptor beta chain came from a study of T cells in Graves' hyperthyroidism and ophthalmopathy. Whole-study findings and limits: Most expanded thyroid clonotypes above 0.001 recurred in blood.

The CDR3 is 14 residues long. The V gene lost 4 bases and the J gene lost 3 bases, with 12 bases spanning the gap. Germline V CDR1 and CDR2: MNHEY, SMNVEV (reference sequence). Patients were excluded for uncontrolled infection, other autoimmune disease, pregnancy or lactation. This blood was taken when hyperthyroidism was first diagnosed, before any ophthalmopathy symptoms existed. The source of the PBMCs was less than 12 ml of fresh peripheral blood. RNA transcripts provided the source from which TCR beta CDR3 regions were amplified. First-round RT-PCR of the TCR CDR3 relied on the HTBI primer set. TCRdb passed the multiplex PCR reads through MiXCR, listing each CDR3 protein once. The sample has fewer than 200,000 distinct CDR3 sequences; roughly 9.4% are singletons. This clonotype was observed many times. Its target is unknown.

The V and J genes are TRBV27 and TRBJ1-2; D is possibly TRBD1 (5 bases). The sample was blood. The clonotype comes from a woman aged 18-35 years with Graves' hyperthyroidism that later progressed to Graves' ophthalmopathy. Written as DNA, the CDR3 is TGTGCCAGCAGTTCAGGGCCTCAAGACTATGGCTACACCTTC. Its protein is CASSSGPQDYGYTF.